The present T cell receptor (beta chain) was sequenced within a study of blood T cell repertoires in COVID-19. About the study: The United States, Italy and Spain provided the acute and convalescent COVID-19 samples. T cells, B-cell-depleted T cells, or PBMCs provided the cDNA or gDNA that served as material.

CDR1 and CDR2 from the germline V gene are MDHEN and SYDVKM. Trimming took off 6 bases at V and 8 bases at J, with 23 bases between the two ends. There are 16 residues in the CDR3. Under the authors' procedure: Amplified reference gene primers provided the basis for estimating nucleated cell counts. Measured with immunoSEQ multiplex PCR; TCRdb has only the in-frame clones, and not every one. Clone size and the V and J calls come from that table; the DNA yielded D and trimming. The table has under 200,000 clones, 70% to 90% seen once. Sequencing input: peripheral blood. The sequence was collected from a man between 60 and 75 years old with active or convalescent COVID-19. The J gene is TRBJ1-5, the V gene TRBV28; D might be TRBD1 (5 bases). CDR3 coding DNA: TGTGCCAGCAGCACCGAGCGACTGGGACTTCGGGAGCCCCAGCATTTT. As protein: CASSTERLGLREPQHF.